This TCR beta chain was sequenced for a study of T cells in Graves' hyperthyroidism and ophthalmopathy. Study conclusions and caveats: Most thyroid clonotypes that were expanded above 0.001 also turned up in blood.

Of note for this clonotype: Its antigen is not identified. A much larger clone differs by one base, so this may be a read error.

Amplified TCR beta CDR3 regions derived from RNA transcripts. RT-PCR in the first round (using the HTBI primer set) targeted the TCR CDR3. In TCRdb, the multiplex PCR reads were re-called with MiXCR into one record per CDR3 protein. The sample contains hundreds of thousands of distinct CDR3 sequences, over 11% of which appear only once. CDR3 length equals 14 residues. Germline-derived CDR1 and CDR2 are SGHNT and YENEEA. This receptor was taken from a woman in her 30s with Graves' hyperthyroidism that later progressed to Graves' ophthalmopathy. V gene TRBV11-3 combines with J gene TRBJ2-5; 7 bases align to TRBD2. Sequenced sample: blood. Here the CDR3 reads CTSSLYRGDETQYF. In DNA form, the CDR3 reads TGTACCAGCAGCTTATACCGGGGGGACGAGACCCAGTACTTC.